The 27 T cell receptor beta chains below all came from one sample that was sequenced in a study of blood T cells in healthy people across ages. Through a sample-barcoded 5' primer and a J-beta primer mix, a second PCR was run for 7 to 11 cycles. From the 5' RACE reads, TCRdb called clonotypes with MiXCR, one entry per CDR3 protein. This table has about 580,000 distinct CDR3 sequences, around half appearing once. The sample consisted of blood. These receptor sequences come from an elderly man in good health.

The V and J genes are TRBV7-2 and TRBJ1-2, with D unclear. V dropped 1 base and J dropped 4 bases, with 10 bases sitting between them. Germline loops: CDR1 SGHTA, CDR2 FQGNSA. This CDR3 has 14 residues. The DNA for the CDR3 is TGTGCCAGCAGCTTAGAGGAGGCGGCCTATGGCTACACCTTC. This gives the protein CASSLEEAAYGYTF.

This sequence joins TRBV28 and TRBJ2-4; D not resolved. The J call may be incorrect, as the DNA end agrees better with TRBJ2-7. The CDR3 has 15 residues. Germline assignment: CDR1 MDHEN and CDR2 SYDVKM. Here the CDR3 DNA reads TGTGCCAGCAGTTTTAGGGCCATCCCTCCCTACGAGCAGTACTTC. It encodes CASSFRAIPPYEQYF.

There are a few counts of this clonotype. The rearrangement links TRBV6-6 to TRBJ1-5, with 10 positions matching TRBD1. The V segment lost 0 bases and the J segment 6 bases; nucleotides outside the gene matches: 5. The CDR3 has 16 amino acids. Germline CDR1 and CDR2: MNHNY and SVGAGI (reference sequence). The CDR3 nucleotides read TGTGCCAGCAGTTACTCGAGACAGGGGGCAGGTCAGCCCCAGCATTTT. Protein product: CASSYSRQGAGQPQHF.

This clonotype was found a few times. The V and J genes are TRBV6-2 or TRBV6-3 and TRBJ2-1; possible D gene TRBD2, 5 bases. The CDR3 totals 14 residues. Germline V lookup: CDR1 MNHEY, CDR2 SVGEGT. Deletions cut 4 bases from V and 4 bases from J, with 11 bases between. The CDR3 DNA reads as TGTGCCAGCAGTTCAAACGGACTGTACAATGAGCAGTTCTTC. This gives the protein CASSSNGLYNEQFF.

The V and J genes are TRBV2 and TRBJ2-5; D uncertain. CDR3 size: 14 residues. V lost 6 bases and J lost 0, with 11 bases in between. The V gene's germline CDR1 is SNHLY and CDR2 FYNNEI. CDR3 bases: TGTGCCAGCAGGGCCGACACCCACCAAGAGACCCAGTACTTC. This codes for CASRADTHQETQYF. Full variable domain (remainder filled in from reference TRBV2 and TRBJ2-5): EPEVTQTPSHQVTQMGQEVILRCVPISNHLYFYWYRQILGQKVEFLVSFYNNEISEKSEIFDDQFSVERPDGSNFTLKIRSTKLEDSAMYFCASRADTHQETQYFGPGTRLLVL.

This chain uses TRBV10-1 with TRBJ1-2; D ambiguous. The V end was cut by 6 bases, the J end by 4 bases, with 6 bases between. The CDR3 totals 11 residues. Germline CDR1 WNHNN, CDR2 SYGVQD (reference sequence). The CDR3 is CASSLLYGYTF. CDR3 bases: TGCGCCAGCAGCTTACTCTATGGCTACACCTTC.

This chain links TRBV6-6 with TRBJ2-7; TRBD1 agrees at 7 bases. The CDR3 loop spans 16 amino acids. V lost 0 bases to trimming and J lost 2 bases; unmatched junction nucleotides: 7. Germline CDR1 is MNHNY and CDR2 is SVGAGI (reference sequence). In nucleotides, the CDR3 is TGTGCCAGCAGTTACTCTGCCAAAGGGGGCACCTACGAGCAGTACTTC. The encoded protein is CASSYSAKGGTYEQYF.

V is TRBV7-3 and J is TRBJ1-2; 12 nucleotides agree with TRBD1. The CDR3 is 13 residues long. V gave up 8 bases and J gave up 6 bases; unmatched junction bases: 4. Germline CDR1 reads SGHTA; CDR2 reads FQGTGA. In DNA, the CDR3 is TGTGCCAGCGGGACAGGGGGCGGGAATGGCTACACCTTC. It is translated as CASGTGGGNGYTF.

The rearrangement joins TRBV7-9 to TRBJ1-1; TRBD1 agrees at 9 bases. This CDR3 comprises 16 residues. Germline V lookup: CDR1 SEHNR, CDR2 FQNEAQ (reference sequence). Trimming at V came to 2 bases and at J to 1 base, leaving 5 bases not matched to a gene. The CDR3 here is CASSLLTGGTNTEAFF. The CDR3 DNA follows: TGTGCCAGCAGCTTATTGACAGGGGGTACGAACACTGAAGCTTTCTTT.

This chain uses TRBV11-2 with TRBJ1-1; 7 bases are a match to TRBD1. V lost 3 bases and J lost 7; bases outside the gene matches: 14. This CDR3 has 16 residues. Germline CDR1 reads SGHAT; CDR2 reads FQNNGV. CDR3 protein: CASSFGAGGGTSEAFF. CDR3 nucleotide sequence: TGTGCCAGCAGCTTCGGGGCAGGGGGGGGAACAAGTGAAGCTTTCTTT.

This clonotype was found many times. The chain employs TRBV12-3 or TRBV12-4 and TRBJ2-3; D is uncertain. V shed 6 bases and J shed 0 bases, with 7 bases lying between them. This CDR3 spans 13 amino acids. The chain's CDR3 is CASSFGSTDTQYF. Here the CDR3 DNA reads TGTGCCAGCAGCTTCGGGAGCACAGATACGCAGTATTTT.

Of note for this clonotype: A much larger clone differs by one base, so this may be a read error. CDR3 sequence (DNA): TGTGCCAGCAGCCAAGCGGAGGTTAGTGGCAAAAACATTCAGTACTTC. The encoded protein is CASSQAEVSGKNIQYF. V usage is TRBV4-2 and J usage is TRBJ2-4, with D possibly being TRBD2 (5 bases). The CDR3 loop spans 16 amino acids. V lost 1 base and J 3 bases, leaving 13 bases between the germline ends. In germline, CDR1 is LGHNA, CDR2 YNFKEQ.

The chain has TRBV28 and TRBJ1-5; no clear D gene. Per the germline V gene, CDR1 is MDHEN and CDR2 is SYDVKM. Trimming cost V 5 bases and J 1 base, with 12 bases left between them. There are 15 residues in the CDR3. As DNA, the CDR3 is TGTGCCAGCAGTCCCCCCACACAGAGCAATCAGCCCCAGCATTTT. It translates to CASSPPTQSNQPQHF.

The table lists this clonotype with a few counts. This chain uses TRBV6-5 with TRBJ2-2, with TRBD1 matching over 9 bases. The CDR3 length is 15 residues. Trimming at V came to 2 bases and at J to 6 bases, leaving 4 bases not matched to a gene. The germline CDR1 and CDR2 sequences are MNHEY and SVGAGI. The CDR3 nucleotides read TGTGCCAGCAGTTACACAGGGGGCAGCGCCGGGGAGCTGTTTTTT. This sequence encodes CASSYTGGSAGELFF.

The sample holds one count of this clonotype. This chain connects TRBV2 to TRBJ2-3; no reliable D call. The CDR3 covers 12 residues. Trimming left V 6 bases short and J 6 bases short, with 10 bases between. Germline CDR1 is SNHLY and CDR2 is FYNNEI. Here the CDR3 reads CASSEISDTQYF. CDR3 nucleotide sequence: TGTGCCAGCAGCGAAATCTCGGATACGCAGTATTTT.

The chain combines TRBV20-1 with TRBJ2-2; no firm D call. This CDR3 comprises 11 residues. The germline gives CDR1 DFQATT, CDR2 SNEGSKA (reference sequence). V was shortened by 1 base and J by 5 bases, with 2 bases between the two germline ends. The CDR3: CSARGTGELFF. In DNA form, the CDR3 reads TGCAGTGCTAGAGGGACCGGGGAGCTGTTTTTT.

This clonotype has a handful of counts. The rearrangement joins TRBV7-6 to TRBJ2-1; D may be TRBD1 or TRBD2 (5 bases each). The V gene's germline CDR1 is SGHVS and CDR2 FNYEAQ. The CDR3 spans 15 residues. Trimming removed 1 base from V and 7 bases from J, with 14 bases in between. CDR3 bases: TGTGCCAGCAGCTTAGGTGGGGGATTTAGGAATGAGCAGTTCTTC. Its translation is CASSLGGGFRNEQFF.

This clonotype has more than one count but fewer than ten. The rearrangement uses TRBV10-3 and TRBJ2-1; 13 nucleotides agree with TRBD2. V lost 6 bases and J lost 8; bases outside the gene matches: 4. In germline, CDR1 is ENHRY, CDR2 SYGVKD. This CDR3 comprises 14 residues. CDR3 protein: CAISELAGGHEQFF. In DNA, the CDR3 is TGTGCCATCAGCGAACTAGCGGGAGGGCATGAGCAGTTCTTC.

The chain combines TRBV4-3 with TRBJ2-7; D might be TRBD1 (5 bases). With 4 bases removed from V and 4 bases from J, the gap between germline ends came to 11 bases. Germline values: CDR1 LGHNA, CDR2 YSLEER. This CDR3 contains 13 residues. CDR3 coding DNA: TGCGCCAGCAGCCCACAGGTATCGTACGAGCAGTACTTC. It yields the protein CASSPQVSYEQYF.

The V gene is TRBV6-2 or TRBV6-3, the J gene TRBJ2-7; the D is unclear. This CDR3 is built from 13 residues. V was shortened by 4 bases and J by 5 bases, with 12 bases between the two germline ends. The germline CDR1 and CDR2 sequences are MNHEY and SVGEGT. DNA for the CDR3: TGTGCCAGCAGTTGGACGGTCAAGAACGAGCAGTACTTC. Encoded protein: CASSWTVKNEQYF.

This clonotype was seen a handful of times. The chain couples TRBV5-1 to TRBJ2-1; the match to TRBD1 covers 8 bases. The CDR3 is 13 residues long. The J segment lost 13 bases and the V segment lost 3 bases, leaving 9 bases of the junction unmatched. Per germline, CDR1 SGHRS and CDR2 YFSETQ. CDR3 coding DNA: TGCGCCAGCAGCTCGGACAGGGATATTGAACAGTTCTTC. Amino acids: CASSSDRDIEQFF.

The chain has TRBV6-6 and TRBJ2-7; D possibly uses TRBD1 or TRBD2 (6 bases each). The CDR3 is made up of 16 amino acids. V was shortened by 3 bases and J by 2 bases, with 17 bases between the two germline ends. Germline V gives CDR1 MNHNY, CDR2 SVGAGI (reference sequence). The CDR3 DNA sequence: TGTGCCAGCAGTTATAGGGGGGTGACAGTCACCTACGAGCAGTACTTC. Translated: CASSYRGVTVTYEQYF.

The table lists this clonotype with many counts. The genes are TRBV6-6 and TRBJ2-4, with D possibly TRBD2 on 5 matching bases. Germline V lookup: CDR1 MNHNY, CDR2 SVGAGI (reference sequence). The CDR3 sequence is 16 residues long. The V and J ends lost 4 bases and 0 bases respectively, with 13 bases between them. The CDR3 DNA sequence: TGTGCCAGCAGTTCCGACCAGCGGTTAGCCAAAAACATTCAGTACTTC. It specifies CASSSDQRLAKNIQYF.

The genes are TRBV7-3 and TRBJ2-3; D possibly corresponds to TRBD1 (5 bases). Germline loops: CDR1 SGHTA, CDR2 FQGTGA. The CDR3 extends over 12 amino acids. Trimming pared 5 bases from V and 7 bases from J, leaving 10 bases between. CDR3 DNA sequence: TGTGCCAGCAGCCACAGGTTCAATACGCAGTATTTT. It translates to CASSHRFNTQYF.

This clonotype was detected only once. This chain uses TRBV6-5 with TRBJ1-2; 10 bases match TRBD1. The germline V gene has CDR1 MNHEY and CDR2 SVGAGI. This CDR3 comprises 14 residues. Trimming took 8 bases from V and 10 from J; bases not matched to a gene: 13. The CDR3 reads CASGNTGTGADYTF. In nucleotides, the CDR3 is TGTGCCAGCGGAAATACCGGGACAGGGGCTGACTACACCTTC.

In this sample, this clonotype turned up once. As DNA, the CDR3 is TGTGCCAGCAGTGCCGGGACCGTAAACTACGAGCAGTACTTC. It encodes CASSAGTVNYEQYF. This sequence joins TRBV28 and TRBJ2-7; either TRBD1 or TRBD2 may fit D (5 bases each). This CDR3 has 14 residues. CDR1 and CDR2 from the germline V gene are MDHEN and SYDVKM. Trimming stripped 5 bases from V and 3 bases from J, with 14 bases between.

The V call is TRBV4-1, the J call TRBJ1-2; D possibly corresponds to TRBD1 (6 bases). This CDR3 is built from 14 residues. Looked up from germline, CDR1 is MGHRA and CDR2 is YSYEKL. V dropped 0 bases and J dropped 7 bases, with 12 bases sitting between them. CDR3: CASSQEWGASGYTF. The CDR3 DNA is TGCGCCAGCAGCCAAGAGTGGGGGGCGAGTGGCTACACCTTC.